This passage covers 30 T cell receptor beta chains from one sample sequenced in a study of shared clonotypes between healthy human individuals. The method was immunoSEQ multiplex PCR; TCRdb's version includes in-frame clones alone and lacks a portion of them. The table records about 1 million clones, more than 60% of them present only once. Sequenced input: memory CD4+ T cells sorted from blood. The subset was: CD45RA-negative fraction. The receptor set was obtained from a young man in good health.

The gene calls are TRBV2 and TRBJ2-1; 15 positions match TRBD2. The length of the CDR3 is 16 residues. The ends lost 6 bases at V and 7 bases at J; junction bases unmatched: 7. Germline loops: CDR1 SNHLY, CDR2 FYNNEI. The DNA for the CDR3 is TGTGCCAGCAGGAGGACTAGCGGGAGGGCCATGAATGAGCAGTTCTTC. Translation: CASRRTSGRAMNEQFF.

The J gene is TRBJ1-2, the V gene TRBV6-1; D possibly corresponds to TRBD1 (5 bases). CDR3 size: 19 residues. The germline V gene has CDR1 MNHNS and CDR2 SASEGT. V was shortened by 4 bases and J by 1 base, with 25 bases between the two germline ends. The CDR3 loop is CASSGAAGQTALFNYGYTF. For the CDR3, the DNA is TGTGCCAGCAGTGGGGCTGCAGGACAAACGGCCCTCTTTAACTATGGCTACACCTTC.

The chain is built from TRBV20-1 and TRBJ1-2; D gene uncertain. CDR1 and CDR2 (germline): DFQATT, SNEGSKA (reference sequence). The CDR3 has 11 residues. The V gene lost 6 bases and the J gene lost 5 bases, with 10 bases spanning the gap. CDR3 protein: CSASDGYGYTF. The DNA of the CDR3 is TGCAGTGCCAGTGACGGGTATGGCTACACCTTC.

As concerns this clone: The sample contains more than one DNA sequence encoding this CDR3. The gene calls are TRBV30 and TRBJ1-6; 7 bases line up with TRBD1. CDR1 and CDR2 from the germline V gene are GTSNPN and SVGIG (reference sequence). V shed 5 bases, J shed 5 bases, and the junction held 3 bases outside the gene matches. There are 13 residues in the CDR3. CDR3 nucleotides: TGTGCCTGGGCGGGACAGAATAATTCACCCCTCCACTTT. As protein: CAWAGQNNSPLHF.

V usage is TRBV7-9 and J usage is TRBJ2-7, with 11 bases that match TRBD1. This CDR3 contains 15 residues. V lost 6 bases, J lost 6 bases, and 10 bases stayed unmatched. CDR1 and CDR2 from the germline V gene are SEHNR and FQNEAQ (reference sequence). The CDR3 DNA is TGTGCCAGCAGTGTGGGCGGACAGGGGGCTGCCGAGCAGTACTTC. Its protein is CASSVGGQGAAEQYF.

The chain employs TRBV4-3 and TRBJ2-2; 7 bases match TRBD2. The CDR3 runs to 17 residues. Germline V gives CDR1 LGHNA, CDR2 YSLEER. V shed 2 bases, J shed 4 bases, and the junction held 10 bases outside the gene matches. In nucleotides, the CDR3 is TGCGCCAGCAGCCAACGAGCGGGGTACCCGGTCACCGGGGAGCTGTTTTTT. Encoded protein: CASSQRAGYPVTGELFF.

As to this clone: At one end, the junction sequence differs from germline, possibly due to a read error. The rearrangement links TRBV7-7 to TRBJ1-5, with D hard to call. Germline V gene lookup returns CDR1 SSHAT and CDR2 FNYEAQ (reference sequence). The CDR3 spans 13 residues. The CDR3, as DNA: TGTGCTAGCAGCTCGGACCGTTATCAGCCCCAGCATTTT. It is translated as CASSSDRYQPQHF.

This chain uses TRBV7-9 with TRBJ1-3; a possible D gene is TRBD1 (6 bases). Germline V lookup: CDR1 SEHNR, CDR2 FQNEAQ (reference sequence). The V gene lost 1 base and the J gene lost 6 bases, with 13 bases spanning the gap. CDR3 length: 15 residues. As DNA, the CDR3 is TGTGCCAGCAGCTTAGGCGCAGGGGAGGCAAACACCATATATTTT. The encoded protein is CASSLGAGEANTIYF.

CDR3 sequence reads: CASSLGDRGTSGANVLTF. Here the CDR3 DNA reads TGCGCCAGCAGCTTGGGGGACAGGGGGACCTCTGGGGCCAACGTCCTGACTTTC. The chain carries TRBV5-1 and TRBJ2-6; the match to TRBD1 covers 11 bases. Germline assignment: CDR1 SGHRS and CDR2 YFSETQ. This CDR3 has 18 amino acids. J lost 0 bases, V lost 0 bases, and 2 bases had no gene match.

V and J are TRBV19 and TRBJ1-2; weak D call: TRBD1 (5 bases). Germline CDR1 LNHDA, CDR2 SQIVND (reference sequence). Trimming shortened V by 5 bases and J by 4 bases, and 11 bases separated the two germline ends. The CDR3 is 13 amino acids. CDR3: CASSPRGSYGYTF. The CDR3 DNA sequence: TGTGCCAGTAGTCCTCGGGGCAGCTATGGCTACACCTTC.

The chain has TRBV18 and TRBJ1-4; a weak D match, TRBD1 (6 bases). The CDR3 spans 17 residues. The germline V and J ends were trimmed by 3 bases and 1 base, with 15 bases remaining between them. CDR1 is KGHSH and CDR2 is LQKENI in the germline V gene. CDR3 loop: CASSPTGLFGTNEKLFF. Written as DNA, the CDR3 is TGTGCCAGCTCACCGACAGGTTTGTTTGGAACTAATGAAAAACTGTTTTTT. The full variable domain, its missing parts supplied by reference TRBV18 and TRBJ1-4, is NAGVMQNPRHLVRRRGQEARLRCSPMKGHSHVYWYRQLPEEGLKFMVYLQKENIIDESGMPKERFSAEFPKEGPSILRIQQVVRGDSAAYFCASSPTGLFGTNEKLFFGSGTQLSVL.

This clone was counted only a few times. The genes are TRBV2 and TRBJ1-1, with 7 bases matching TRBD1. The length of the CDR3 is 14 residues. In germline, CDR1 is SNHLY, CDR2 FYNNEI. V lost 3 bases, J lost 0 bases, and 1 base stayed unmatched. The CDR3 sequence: CASSEQGVNTEAFF. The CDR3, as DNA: TGTGCCAGCAGTGAGCAGGGGGTGAACACTGAAGCTTTCTTT.

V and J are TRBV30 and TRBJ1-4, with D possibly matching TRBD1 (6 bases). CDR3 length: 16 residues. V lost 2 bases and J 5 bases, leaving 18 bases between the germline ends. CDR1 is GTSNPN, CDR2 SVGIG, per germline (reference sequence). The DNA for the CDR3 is TGTGCCTGGAGTCCAATCGGACAGCCGGGCAATGAAAAACTGTTTTTT. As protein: CAWSPIGQPGNEKLFF.

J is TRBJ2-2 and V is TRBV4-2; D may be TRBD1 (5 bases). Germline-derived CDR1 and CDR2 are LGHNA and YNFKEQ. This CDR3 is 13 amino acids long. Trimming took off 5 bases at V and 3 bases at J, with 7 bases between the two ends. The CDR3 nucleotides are TGTGCCAGCAGCTTGGGGCACACCGGGGAGCTGTTTTTT. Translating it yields CASSLGHTGELFF.

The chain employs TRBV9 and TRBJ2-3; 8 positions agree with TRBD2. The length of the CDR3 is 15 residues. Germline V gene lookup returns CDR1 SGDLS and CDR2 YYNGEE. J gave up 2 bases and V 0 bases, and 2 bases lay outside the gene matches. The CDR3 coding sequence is TGTGCCAGCAGCGTAGCGGGGGGGAACACAGATACGCAGTATTTT. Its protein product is CASSVAGGNTDTQYF. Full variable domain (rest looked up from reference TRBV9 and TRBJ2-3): DSGVTQTPKHLITATGQRVTLRCSPRSGDLSVYWYQQSLDQGLQFLIQYYNGEERAKGNILERFSAQQFPDLHSELNLSSLELGDSALYFCASSVAGGNTDTQYFGPGTRLTVL.

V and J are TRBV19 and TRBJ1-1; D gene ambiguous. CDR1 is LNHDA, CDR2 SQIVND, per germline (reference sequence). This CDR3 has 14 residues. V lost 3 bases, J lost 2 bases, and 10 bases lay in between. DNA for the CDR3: TGTGCCAGTAGTATTTGGGGTGATAACACTGAAGCTTTCTTT. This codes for CASSIWGDNTEAFF.

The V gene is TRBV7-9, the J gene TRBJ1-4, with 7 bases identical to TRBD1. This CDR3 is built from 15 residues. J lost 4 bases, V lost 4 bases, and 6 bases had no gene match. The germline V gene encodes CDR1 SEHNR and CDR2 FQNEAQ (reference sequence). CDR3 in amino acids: CASSSPTGYNEKLFF. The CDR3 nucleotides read TGTGCCAGCAGCTCCCCGACAGGGTATAATGAAAAACTGTTTTTT.

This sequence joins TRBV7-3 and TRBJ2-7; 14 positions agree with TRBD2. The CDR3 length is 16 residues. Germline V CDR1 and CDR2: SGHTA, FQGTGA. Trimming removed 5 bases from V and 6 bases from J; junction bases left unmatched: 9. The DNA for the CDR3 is TGTGCCAGCAGCCCGCAGATCGGACTAGCGGGGGGCGAGCAGTACTTC. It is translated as CASSPQIGLAGGEQYF.

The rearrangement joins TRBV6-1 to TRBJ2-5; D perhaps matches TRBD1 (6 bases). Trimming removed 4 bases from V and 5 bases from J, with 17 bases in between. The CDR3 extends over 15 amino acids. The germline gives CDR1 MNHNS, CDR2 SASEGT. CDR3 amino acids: CASSVLSLGAETQYF. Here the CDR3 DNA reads TGTGCCAGCAGTGTATTAAGTTTGGGGGCTGAGACCCAGTACTTC.

Here the CDR3 reads CAWIGESSYNEQFF. In DNA form, the CDR3 reads TGTGCCTGGATAGGTGAGAGCTCCTACAATGAGCAGTTCTTC. The chain has TRBV30 and TRBJ2-1; D not resolved. The germline V gene has CDR1 GTSNPN and CDR2 SVGIG (reference sequence). CDR3 length equals 14 residues. V was shortened by 4 bases and J by 0 bases, with 10 bases between the two germline ends.

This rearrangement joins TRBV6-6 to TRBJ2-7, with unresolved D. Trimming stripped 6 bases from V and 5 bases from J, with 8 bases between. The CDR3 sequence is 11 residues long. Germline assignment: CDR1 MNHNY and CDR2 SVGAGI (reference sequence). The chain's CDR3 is CASRDWNEQYF. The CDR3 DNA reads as TGTGCCAGCAGGGATTGGAACGAGCAGTACTTC.

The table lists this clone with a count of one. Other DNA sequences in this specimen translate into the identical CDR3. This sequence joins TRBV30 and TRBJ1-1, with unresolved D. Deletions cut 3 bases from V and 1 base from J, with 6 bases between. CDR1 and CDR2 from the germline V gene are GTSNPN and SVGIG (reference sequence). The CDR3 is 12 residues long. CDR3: CAWSPSNTEAFF. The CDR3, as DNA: TGTGCCTGGAGCCCATCGAACACTGAAGCTTTCTTT. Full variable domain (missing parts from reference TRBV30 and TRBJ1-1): SQTIHQWPATLVQPVGSPLSLECTVEGTSNPNLYWYRQAAGRGLQLLFYSVGIGQISSEVPQNLSASRPQDRQFILSSKKLLLSDSGFYLCAWSPSNTEAFFGQGTRLTVV.

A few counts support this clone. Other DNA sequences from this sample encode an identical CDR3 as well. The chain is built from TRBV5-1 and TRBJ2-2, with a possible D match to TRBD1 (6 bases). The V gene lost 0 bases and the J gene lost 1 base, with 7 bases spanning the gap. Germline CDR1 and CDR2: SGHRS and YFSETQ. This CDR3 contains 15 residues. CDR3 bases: TGCGCCAGCAGCTTGGGACAGGTGAACACCGGGGAGCTGTTTTTT. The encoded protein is CASSLGQVNTGELFF.

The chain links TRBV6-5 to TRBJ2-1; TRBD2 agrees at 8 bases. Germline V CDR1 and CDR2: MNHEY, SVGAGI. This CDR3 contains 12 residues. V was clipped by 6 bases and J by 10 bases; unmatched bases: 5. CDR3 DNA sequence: TGTGCCAGCAGGTCGGTAGCGGGAGAGCAGTTCTTC. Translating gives CASRSVAGEQFF.

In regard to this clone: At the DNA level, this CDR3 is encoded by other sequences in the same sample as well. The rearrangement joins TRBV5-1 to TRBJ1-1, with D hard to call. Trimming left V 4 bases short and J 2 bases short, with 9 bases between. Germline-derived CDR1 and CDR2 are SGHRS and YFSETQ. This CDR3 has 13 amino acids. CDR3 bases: TGCGCCAGCAGCCCGGACGGTAACACTGAAGCTTTCTTT. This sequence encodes CASSPDGNTEAFF.

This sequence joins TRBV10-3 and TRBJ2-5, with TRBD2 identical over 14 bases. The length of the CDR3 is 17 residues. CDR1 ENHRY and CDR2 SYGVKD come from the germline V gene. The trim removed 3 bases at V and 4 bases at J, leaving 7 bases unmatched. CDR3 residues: CAISDGTSGGGGETQYF. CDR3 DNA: TGTGCCATCAGTGACGGGACTAGCGGGGGAGGGGGAGAGACCCAGTACTTC.

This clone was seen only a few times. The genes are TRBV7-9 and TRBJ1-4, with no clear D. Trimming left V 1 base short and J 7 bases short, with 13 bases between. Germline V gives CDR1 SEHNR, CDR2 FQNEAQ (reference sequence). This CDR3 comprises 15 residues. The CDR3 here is CASSLVPNSGEKLFF. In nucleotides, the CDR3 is TGTGCCAGCAGCTTAGTCCCAAATTCGGGTGAAAAACTGTTTTTT.

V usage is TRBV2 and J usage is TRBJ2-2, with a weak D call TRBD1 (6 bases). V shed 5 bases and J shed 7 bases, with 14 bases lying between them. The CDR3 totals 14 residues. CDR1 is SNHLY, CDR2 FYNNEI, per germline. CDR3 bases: TGTGCCAGCAGTCCCCAGGGGAACCACGGGGAGCTGTTTTTT. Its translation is CASSPQGNHGELFF.

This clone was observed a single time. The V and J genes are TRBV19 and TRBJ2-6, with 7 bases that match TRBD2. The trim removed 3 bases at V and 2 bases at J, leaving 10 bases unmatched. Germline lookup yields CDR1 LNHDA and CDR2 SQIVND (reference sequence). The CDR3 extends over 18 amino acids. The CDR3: CASSISSGGSTGANVLTF. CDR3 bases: TGTGCCAGTAGTATCTCTTCTGGCGGGAGCACTGGGGCCAACGTCCTGACTTTC.

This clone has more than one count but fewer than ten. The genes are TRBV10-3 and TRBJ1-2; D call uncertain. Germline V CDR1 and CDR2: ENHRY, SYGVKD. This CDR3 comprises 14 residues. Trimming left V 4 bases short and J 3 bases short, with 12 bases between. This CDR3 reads CAISASTDYYGYTF. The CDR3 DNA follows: TGTGCCATCAGTGCATCGACGGACTACTATGGCTACACCTTC.